The clone carrying this T cell receptor beta chain was seen many times. Its antigen is unknown. The data stem from a study of T cells after yellow fever vaccination. Overall study: SMART-Seq v4 Ultra Low Input prepared libraries from low-cell fractions. Study outcomes and limitations: Contaminants from the bulk population, in the form of abundant clonotypes, could be found in FACS-sorted repertoires. After the booster, 96% of CD4 and about nine tenths of CD8 primary-response clones were re-detected.

Template switching with 5'RACE generated the TCR cDNA and added a universal primer site and UMIs. TCRdb used MiXCR to reprocess the 5' RACE reads, holding one entry per CDR3 protein. The sample holds about 360,000 distinct CDR3 sequences; under 7.5% are singletons and the top ten take approximately 16%. CDR1 and CDR2 from the germline V gene are SGHRS and YFSETQ. The trim removed 1 base at V and 4 bases at J, leaving 3 bases unmatched. The CDR3 totals 14 residues. The origin of this receptor is a man aged 25-45 years who received the YFV17D yellow fever vaccine. The gene calls are TRBV5-1 and TRBJ2-5, with TRBD2 matching over 8 bases. The source was PBMCs, collected 5 days after the yellow fever booster vaccination. CDR3 DNA sequence: TGCGCCAGCAGCTTGAAGCTAGCGGGAGAGACCCAGTACTTC. Its protein is CASSLKLAGETQYF.